This section outlines one T cell receptor (beta chain) sequence together with its context. The target of this receptor is not known. One base away there is no much larger clone; base qualities are not given. V is trimmed back by 1 base and J by 3 bases, and the junction contains 8 bases that no gene match accounts for. From cysteine to phenylalanine, the CDR3 is 15 amino acids long. Only CDR3 DNA is held: 45 bases, read in frame from base 1. CDR1 and CDR2 (DFQATT, SNEGSKA) derive from the germline V gene (reference sequence). The data were taken from a study of chronic HIV infection and antiretroviral therapy (dated by TCRdb to the mid-2010s). The library relied on 5' RACE. The data were produced on an Illumina MiSeq. The public reads were quality trimmed at Q25 with fastp and then assembled into clones with MiXCR by TCRdb, keeping productive beta chains. Identical CDR3 protein sequences are pooled into one entry, listed with their most common genes and DNA. The sample data list more than 25,000 distinct CDR3 sequences, and more than 7.5% of these were observed just once. The ten biggest clones cover roughly 2.7% of the sample.

This TCR was recovered from an adult who had HIV and had not received antiretroviral therapy, or was an uninfected healthy control (not recorded which). The rearrangement combines TRBV20-1 with TRBJ2-7; 8 central bases correspond to TRBD2. The sequencing input was peripheral blood. The CDR3 protein: CSARGPAGVSYEQYF. In nucleotides, the sequence is TGCAGTGCTAGAGGTCCAGCGGGAGTAAGCTACGAGCAGTACTTC.